The rows below give T cell receptor beta chains drawn from one sample of a study of memory CD4+ T cells and cytomegalovirus serostatus. Measured with immunoSEQ multiplex PCR; TCRdb has only the in-frame clones, and not every one. The sample gives about 82,000 clones, 80% of which show up once; less than 0.9% is in the top ten. The sequenced sample consisted of memory CD4+ T cells from blood. The receptors derive from an adult in good health and CMV-seronegative. Both conserved end residues are part of each CDR3. Each record gives: J gene, V gene, clone size, D gene, CDR3 protein, CDR3 DNA. The D gene is left open where the match is weak. The size entry is marked missing in some rows and otherwise reads once, few, many or a size class.

j_gene: TRBJ2-2
v_gene: TRBV18
abundance: -
d_gene: -
CDR3aa: CASSDFPNTGELFF
CDR3nt: TGTGCCAGCTCAGATTTCCCGAACACCGGGGAGCTGTTTTTT

j_gene: TRBJ2-1
v_gene: TRBV18
abundance: -
d_gene: -
CDR3aa: CASSPPEKGPRPEQFF
CDR3nt: TGTGCCAGCTCACCACCGGAGAAGGGACCCCGACCTGAGCAGTTCTTC

j_gene: TRBJ1-3
v_gene: TRBV9
abundance: -
d_gene: TRBD1
CDR3aa: CASSKLGQATISGNTIYF
CDR3nt: TGTGCCAGCAGCAAACTGGGACAGGCGACTATCTCTGGAAACACCATATATTTT

j_gene: TRBJ2-5
v_gene: TRBV19
abundance: -
d_gene: -
CDR3aa: CASSWQAQETQYF
CDR3nt: TGTGCCAGTAGTTGGCAAGCTCAAGAGACCCAGTACTTC

j_gene: TRBJ2-7
v_gene: TRBV7-9
abundance: -
d_gene: -
CDR3aa: CASSLRDPYEQYF
CDR3nt: TGTGCCAGCAGCTTGCGGGACCCCTACGAGCAGTACTTC

j_gene: TRBJ1-2
v_gene: TRBV19
abundance: -
d_gene: -
CDR3aa: CASSIQGTNYGYTF
CDR3nt: TGTGCCAGTAGTATTCAGGGGACCAACTATGGCTACACCTTC

j_gene: TRBJ2-1
v_gene: TRBV5-1
abundance: -
d_gene: -
CDR3aa: CASSLVLENNEQFF
CDR3nt: TGCGCCAGCAGCTTGGTCCTCGAGAACAATGAGCAGTTCTTC

j_gene: TRBJ1-1
v_gene: TRBV7-3
abundance: once
d_gene: -
CDR3aa: CASSLGGRAEAFF
CDR3nt: TGTGCCAGCAGCTTGGGGGGCAGGGCTGAAGCTTTCTTT

j_gene: TRBJ2-5
v_gene: TRBV2
abundance: -
d_gene: -
CDR3aa: CASVPVVETQYF
CDR3nt: TGTGCTTCCGTCCCAGTGGTTGAGACCCAGTACTTC

j_gene: TRBJ2-7
v_gene: TRBV6-5
abundance: -
d_gene: -
CDR3aa: CASGFRDASYEQYF
CDR3nt: TGTGCCAGCGGGTTCCGGGACGCTTCCTACGAGCAGTACTTC

j_gene: TRBJ2-3
v_gene: TRBV6-6
abundance: -
d_gene: TRBD1
CDR3aa: CASRIDRGRDTQYF
CDR3nt: TGTGCCAGCAGAATCGACAGGGGCCGAGATACGCAGTATTTT

j_gene: TRBJ2-1
v_gene: TRBV28
abundance: -
d_gene: -
CDR3aa: CASSQDQGPSSYNEQFF
CDR3nt: TGTGCCAGCAGCCAAGATCAGGGGCCGAGCTCCTACAATGAGCAGTTCTTC

j_gene: TRBJ1-4
v_gene: TRBV30
abundance: -
d_gene: -
CDR3aa: CAAHLLSNEKLFF
CDR3nt: TGTGCCGCACACCTGTTATCTAATGAAAAACTGTTTTTT

j_gene: TRBJ1-1
v_gene: TRBV5-4
abundance: -
d_gene: -
CDR3aa: CASWPGRRNTEAFF
CDR3nt: TGTGCCAGCTGGCCTGGCAGGAGGAACACTGAAGCTTTCTTT

j_gene: TRBJ1-4
v_gene: TRBV19
abundance: -
d_gene: -
CDR3aa: CASSSRSTGEKLFF
CDR3nt: TGTGCCAGTAGTTCCCGATCGACGGGGGAAAAACTGTTTTTT

j_gene: TRBJ2-5
v_gene: TRBV4-3
abundance: -
d_gene: TRBD1
CDR3aa: CASSQDITGAETQYF
CDR3nt: TGCGCCAGCAGCCAAGATATTACAGGGGCAGAGACCCAGTACTTC

j_gene: TRBJ1-1
v_gene: TRBV19
abundance: -
d_gene: -
CDR3aa: CASSTAVIRTTEAFF
CDR3nt: TGTGCCAGTAGTACAGCTGTAATTAGAACCACTGAAGCTTTCTTT

j_gene: TRBJ1-1
v_gene: TRBV29-1
abundance: -
d_gene: -
CDR3aa: CSVSGQFTEAFF
CDR3nt: TGCAGCGTTTCTGGACAGTTCACTGAAGCTTTCTTT

j_gene: TRBJ1-3
v_gene: TRBV4-1
abundance: -
d_gene: -
CDR3aa: CASSQDSGGSGNTIYF
CDR3nt: TGCGCCAGCAGCCAAGATTCGGGCGGCTCTGGAAACACCATATATTTT

j_gene: TRBJ1-2
v_gene: TRBV2
abundance: -
d_gene: -
CDR3aa: CASSEGREGLLYGYTF
CDR3nt: TGTGCCAGCAGTGAAGGAAGGGAGGGTTTGCTCTATGGCTACACCTTC

j_gene: TRBJ1-1
v_gene: TRBV5-1
abundance: -
d_gene: -
CDR3aa: CASSMDTAQAFF
CDR3nt: TGCGCCAGCAGCATGGACACGGCCCAAGCTTTCTTT

j_gene: TRBJ2-7
v_gene: TRBV27
abundance: -
d_gene: -
CDR3aa: CASIPRAGSSYEQYF
CDR3nt: TGTGCCAGCATCCCTAGGGCGGGTAGCTCCTACGAGCAGTACTTC

j_gene: TRBJ2-7
v_gene: TRBV27
abundance: -
d_gene: -
CDR3aa: CASSLAIKSYEQYF
CDR3nt: TGTGCCAGCAGTTTAGCGATTAAAAGTTACGAGCAGTACTTC

j_gene: TRBJ2-5
v_gene: TRBV7-2
abundance: few
d_gene: TRBD2
CDR3aa: CASRLAGEETQYF
CDR3nt: TGTGCCAGCAGGCTAGCGGGGGAAGAGACCCAGTACTTC

j_gene: TRBJ1-1
v_gene: TRBV19
abundance: -
d_gene: -
CDR3aa: CATGDRRTEAFF
CDR3nt: TGTGCCACAGGTGACAGACGCACTGAAGCTTTCTTT

j_gene: TRBJ2-3
v_gene: TRBV11-2
abundance: -
d_gene: TRBD1
CDR3aa: CASSKGDRGLLDTQYF
CDR3nt: TGTGCCAGCAGCAAAGGGGACAGGGGGCTTCTAGATACGCAGTATTTT

j_gene: TRBJ1-2
v_gene: TRBV6-5
abundance: -
d_gene: TRBD1
CDR3aa: CASSRQTGGTYGYTF
CDR3nt: TGTGCCAGCAGTCGCCAAACAGGGGGTACCTATGGCTACACCTTC

j_gene: TRBJ2-5
v_gene: TRBV5-6
abundance: few
d_gene: -
CDR3aa: CASTLQETQYF
CDR3nt: TGTGCCAGCACCCTCCAAGAGACCCAGTACTTC

j_gene: TRBJ1-3
v_gene: TRBV19
abundance: -
d_gene: TRBD1
CDR3aa: CAAGWWGQSGNTIYF
CDR3nt: TGTGCCGCCGGGTGGTGGGGACAGAGTGGAAACACCATATATTTT

j_gene: TRBJ2-7
v_gene: TRBV10-2
abundance: -
d_gene: -
CDR3aa: CASSIQTSYEQYF
CDR3nt: TGCGCCAGCAGCATCCAGACCTCCTACGAGCAGTACTTC

j_gene: TRBJ1-6
v_gene: TRBV7-3
abundance: -
d_gene: TRBD1
CDR3aa: CASSPTGVSPLHF
CDR3nt: TGTGCCAGCAGCCCGACAGGGGTTTCACCCCTCCACTTT

j_gene: TRBJ2-3
v_gene: TRBV10-3
abundance: -
d_gene: -
CDR3aa: CAATGAWGSDTQYF
CDR3nt: TGTGCCGCCACGGGGGCGTGGGGATCAGATACGCAGTATTTT

j_gene: TRBJ1-4
v_gene: TRBV2
abundance: -
d_gene: -
CDR3aa: CANIGQLGEKLFF
CDR3nt: TGTGCCAATATCGGACAGCTGGGTGAAAAACTGTTTTTT

j_gene: TRBJ1-6
v_gene: TRBV10-3
abundance: few
d_gene: -
CDR3aa: CAISGGGNSPLHF
CDR3nt: TGTGCCATCAGTGGGGGTGGTAATTCACCCCTCCACTTT

j_gene: TRBJ1-2
v_gene: TRBV21-1
abundance: few
d_gene: -
CDR3aa: CASSGDRGKGGYTF
CDR3nt: TGTGCCAGCAGCGGGGACAGGGGTAAGGGCGGCTACACCTTC

j_gene: TRBJ1-1
v_gene: TRBV30
abundance: -
d_gene: TRBD1
CDR3aa: CAWSPGTGEGTEAFF
CDR3nt: TGTGCCTGGAGCCCTGGAACAGGGGAAGGCACTGAAGCTTTCTTT

j_gene: TRBJ1-5
v_gene: TRBV19
abundance: -
d_gene: -
CDR3aa: CASNEQGGQPQHF
CDR3nt: TGTGCCAGTAACGAGCAGGGAGGGCAGCCCCAGCATTTT

j_gene: TRBJ1-4
v_gene: TRBV7-6
abundance: -
d_gene: -
CDR3aa: CASSPVHGAYEKLFF
CDR3nt: TGTGCCAGCAGCCCCGTGCACGGCGCCTACGAAAAACTGTTTTTT

j_gene: TRBJ2-2
v_gene: TRBV10-3
abundance: -
d_gene: TRBD1
CDR3aa: CAIATGGAANTGELFF
CDR3nt: TGTGCCATAGCGACAGGGGGCGCCGCCAACACCGGGGAGCTGTTTTTT

j_gene: TRBJ2-3
v_gene: TRBV7-2
abundance: -
d_gene: TRBD1
CDR3aa: CASSLGLTGLSTDTQYF
CDR3nt: TGTGCCAGCAGCTTAGGTCTGACAGGGCTGAGCACAGATACGCAGTATTTT

j_gene: TRBJ2-7
v_gene: TRBV6-1
abundance: -
d_gene: TRBD1
CDR3aa: CASSGRQGARTYEQYF
CDR3nt: TGTGCCAGCAGTGGCCGGCAGGGGGCTCGGACCTACGAGCAGTACTTC

j_gene: TRBJ2-2
v_gene: TRBV19
abundance: -
d_gene: TRBD2
CDR3aa: CASSISGLDTGELFF
CDR3nt: TGTGCCAGTAGTATTTCGGGACTAGACACCGGGGAGCTGTTTTTT

j_gene: TRBJ2-3
v_gene: TRBV4-1
abundance: -
d_gene: -
CDR3aa: CASSRDDRATDTQYF
CDR3nt: TGCGCCAGCAGCCGAGACGACAGAGCCACAGATACGCAGTATTTT